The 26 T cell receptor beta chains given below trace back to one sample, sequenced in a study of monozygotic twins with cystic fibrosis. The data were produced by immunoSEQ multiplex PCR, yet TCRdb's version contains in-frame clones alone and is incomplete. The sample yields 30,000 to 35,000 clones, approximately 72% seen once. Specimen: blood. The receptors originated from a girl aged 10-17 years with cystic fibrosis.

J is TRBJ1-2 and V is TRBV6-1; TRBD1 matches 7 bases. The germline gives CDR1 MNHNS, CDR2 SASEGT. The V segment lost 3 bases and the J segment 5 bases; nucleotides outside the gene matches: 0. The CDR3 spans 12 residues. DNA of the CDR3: TGTGCCAGCAGTGACAGGGGGTATGGCTACACCTTC. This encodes CASSDRGYGYTF.

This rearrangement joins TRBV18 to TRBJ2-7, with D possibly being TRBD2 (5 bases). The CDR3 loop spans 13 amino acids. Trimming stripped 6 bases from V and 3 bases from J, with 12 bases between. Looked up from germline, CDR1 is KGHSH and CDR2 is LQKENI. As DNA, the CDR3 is TGTGCCAGCTCGCTCTCCGACTACTACGAGCAGTACGTC. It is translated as CASSLSDYYEQYV.

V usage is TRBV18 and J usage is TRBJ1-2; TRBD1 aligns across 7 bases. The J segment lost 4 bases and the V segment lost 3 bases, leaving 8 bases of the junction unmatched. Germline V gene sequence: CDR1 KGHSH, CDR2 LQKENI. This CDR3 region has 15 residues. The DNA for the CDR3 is TGTGCCAGCTCACCGGGACAGACACAAACCTATGGCTACACCTTC. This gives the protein CASSPGQTQTYGYTF.

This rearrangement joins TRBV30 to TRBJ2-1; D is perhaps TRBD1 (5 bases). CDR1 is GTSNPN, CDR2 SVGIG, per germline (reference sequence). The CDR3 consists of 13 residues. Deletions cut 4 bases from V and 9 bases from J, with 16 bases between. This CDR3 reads CAWNGPGQTEQFF. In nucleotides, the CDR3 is TGTGCCTGGAACGGGCCAGGGCAGACTGAGCAGTTCTTC.

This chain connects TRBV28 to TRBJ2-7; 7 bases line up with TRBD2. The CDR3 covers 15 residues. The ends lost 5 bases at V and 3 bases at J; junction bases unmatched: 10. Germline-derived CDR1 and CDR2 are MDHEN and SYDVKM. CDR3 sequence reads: CASSLGGSGGYEQYF. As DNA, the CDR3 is TGTGCCAGCAGTCTCGGCGGGAGCGGCGGCTACGAGCAGTACTTC.

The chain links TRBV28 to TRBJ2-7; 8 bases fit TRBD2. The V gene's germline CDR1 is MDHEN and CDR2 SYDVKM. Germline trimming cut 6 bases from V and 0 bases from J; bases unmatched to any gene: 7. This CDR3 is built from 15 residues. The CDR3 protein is CASSPRLAHSYEQYF. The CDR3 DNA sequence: TGTGCCAGCAGCCCCCGACTAGCGCACTCCTACGAGCAGTACTTC. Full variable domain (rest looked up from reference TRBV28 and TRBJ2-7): DVKVTQSSRYLVKRTGEKVFLECVQDMDHENMFWYRQDPGLGLRLIYFSYDVKMKEKGDIPEGYSVSREKKERFSLILESASTNQTSMYLCASSPRLAHSYEQYFGPGTRLTVT.

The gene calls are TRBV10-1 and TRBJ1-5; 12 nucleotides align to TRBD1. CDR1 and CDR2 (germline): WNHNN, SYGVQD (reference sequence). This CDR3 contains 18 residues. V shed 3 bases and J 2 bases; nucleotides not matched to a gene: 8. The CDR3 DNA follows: TGCGCCAGCAGTGAAGCGGGACAGGGGGCAAGTTGCAATCAGCCCCAGCATTTT. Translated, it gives CASSEAGQGASCNQPQHF.

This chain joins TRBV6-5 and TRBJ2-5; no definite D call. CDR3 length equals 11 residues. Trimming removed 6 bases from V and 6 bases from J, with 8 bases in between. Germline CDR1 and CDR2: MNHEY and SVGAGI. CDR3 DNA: TGTGCCAGCAGCACCGGCAAGACCCAGTACTTC. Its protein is CASSTGKTQYF.

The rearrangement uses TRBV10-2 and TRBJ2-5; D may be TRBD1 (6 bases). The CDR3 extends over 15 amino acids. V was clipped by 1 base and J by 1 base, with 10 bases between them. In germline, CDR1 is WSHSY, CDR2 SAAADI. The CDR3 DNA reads TGCGCCAGCAGTGAGTTTTTAGGGGGCCAAGAGACCCAGTACTTC. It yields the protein CASSEFLGGQETQYF.

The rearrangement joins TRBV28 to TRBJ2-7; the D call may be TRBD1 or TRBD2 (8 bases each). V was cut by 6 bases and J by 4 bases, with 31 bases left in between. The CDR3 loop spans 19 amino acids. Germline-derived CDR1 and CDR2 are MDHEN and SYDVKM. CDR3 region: CASSSRTGNSGNPFYEQYF. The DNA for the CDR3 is TGTGCCAGCAGCTCCCGGACAGGGAATAGCGGGAACCCCTTTTACGAGCAGTACTTC.

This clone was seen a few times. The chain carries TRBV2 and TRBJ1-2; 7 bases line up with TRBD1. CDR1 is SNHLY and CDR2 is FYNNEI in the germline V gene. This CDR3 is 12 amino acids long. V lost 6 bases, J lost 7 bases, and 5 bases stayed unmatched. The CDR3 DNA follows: TGTGCCAGCAGGGCAGACAGGGTTGGCTACACCTTC. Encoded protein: CASRADRVGYTF.

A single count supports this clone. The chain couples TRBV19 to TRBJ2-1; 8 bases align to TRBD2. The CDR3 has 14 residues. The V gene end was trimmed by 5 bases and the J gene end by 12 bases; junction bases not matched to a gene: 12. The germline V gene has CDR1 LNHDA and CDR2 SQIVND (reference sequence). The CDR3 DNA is TGTGCCAGTAGTCGAGATCGGGAGGGGATTTTGCAGTTCTTC. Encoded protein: CASSRDREGILQFF. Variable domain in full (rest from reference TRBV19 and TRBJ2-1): DGGITQSPKYLFRKEGQNVTLSCEQNLNHDAMYWYRQDPGQGLRLIYYSQIVNDFQKGDIAEGYSVSREKKESFPLTVTSAQKNPTAFYLCASSRDREGILQFFGPGTRLTVL.

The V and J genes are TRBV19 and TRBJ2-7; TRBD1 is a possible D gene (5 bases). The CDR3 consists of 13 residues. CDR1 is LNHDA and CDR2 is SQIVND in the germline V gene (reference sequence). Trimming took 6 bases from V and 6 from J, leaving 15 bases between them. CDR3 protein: CASRPGPQGEQYV. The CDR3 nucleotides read TGTGCCAGTAGGCCGGGTCCCCAGGGCGAGCAGTACGTC.

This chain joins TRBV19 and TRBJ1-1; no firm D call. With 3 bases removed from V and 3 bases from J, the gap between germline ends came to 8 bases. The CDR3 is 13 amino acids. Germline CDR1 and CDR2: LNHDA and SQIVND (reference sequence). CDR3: CASSINSYTEAFF. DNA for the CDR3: TGTGCCAGTAGTATTAACAGTTACACTGAAGCTTTCTTT.

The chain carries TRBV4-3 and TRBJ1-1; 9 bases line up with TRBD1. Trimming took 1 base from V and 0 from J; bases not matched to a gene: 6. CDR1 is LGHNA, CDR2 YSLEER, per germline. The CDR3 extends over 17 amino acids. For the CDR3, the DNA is TGCGCCAGCAGCCAAGTTAAGGGGGACAGGGTGAACACTGAAGCTTTCTTT. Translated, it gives CASSQVKGDRVNTEAFF.

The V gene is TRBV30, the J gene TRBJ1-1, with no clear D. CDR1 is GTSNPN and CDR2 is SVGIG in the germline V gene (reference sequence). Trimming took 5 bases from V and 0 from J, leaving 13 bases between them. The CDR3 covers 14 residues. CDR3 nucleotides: TGTGCCTGGGAAAGGACGTTGGTGAACACTGAAGCTTTCTTT. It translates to CAWERTLVNTEAFF.

The CDR3 spells CASSGQGAFNYEQYF. Written as DNA, the CDR3 is TGCGCCAGCAGCGGACAGGGGGCATTCAACTACGAGCAGTACTTC. V is TRBV5-1 and J is TRBJ2-7; 11 bases line up with TRBD1. Losses at the gene ends were 4 bases for V and 3 bases for J; bases not matched to a gene: 6. This CDR3 spans 15 amino acids. Germline CDR1 reads SGHRS; CDR2 reads YFSETQ.

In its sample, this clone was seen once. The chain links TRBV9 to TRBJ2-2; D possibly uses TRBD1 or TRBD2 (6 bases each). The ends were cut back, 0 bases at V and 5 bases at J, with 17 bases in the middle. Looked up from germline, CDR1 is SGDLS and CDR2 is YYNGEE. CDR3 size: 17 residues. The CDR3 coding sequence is TGTGCCAGCAGCGTAGTGTCGGGGGCGGAGGGGACCGGGGAGCTGTTTTTT. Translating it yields CASSVVSGAEGTGELFF. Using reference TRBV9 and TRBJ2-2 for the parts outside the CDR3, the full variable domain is DSGVTQTPKHLITATGQRVTLRCSPRSGDLSVYWYQQSLDQGLQFLIQYYNGEERAKGNILERFSAQQFPDLHSELNLSSLELGDSALYFCASSVVSGAEGTGELFFGEGSRLTVL.

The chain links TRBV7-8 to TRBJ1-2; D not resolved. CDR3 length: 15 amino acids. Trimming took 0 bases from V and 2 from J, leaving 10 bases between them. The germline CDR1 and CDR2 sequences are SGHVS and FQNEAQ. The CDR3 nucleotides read TGTGCCAGCAGCTTAGCCCCCCAACCGAACTATGGCTACACCTTC. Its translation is CASSLAPQPNYGYTF.

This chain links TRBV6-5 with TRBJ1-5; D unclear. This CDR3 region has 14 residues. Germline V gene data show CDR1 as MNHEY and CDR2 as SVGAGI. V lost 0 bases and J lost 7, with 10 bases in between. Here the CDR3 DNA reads TGTGCCAGCAGTTACTCTATTAGTGGCCAGCCCCAGCATTTT. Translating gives CASSYSISGQPQHF.

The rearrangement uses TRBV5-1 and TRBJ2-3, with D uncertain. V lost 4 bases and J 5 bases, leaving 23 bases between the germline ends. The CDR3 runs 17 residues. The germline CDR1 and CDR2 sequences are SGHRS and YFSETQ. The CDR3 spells CASSATPAVSPRDTQYF. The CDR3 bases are TGCGCCAGCAGCGCCACCCCAGCCGTTTCCCCAAGAGATACGCAGTATTTT.

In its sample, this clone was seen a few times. The CDR3 is CASSTDRDHRPQHF. The CDR3 nucleotides are TGTGCCAGTAGTACAGACCGGGATCATAGGCCCCAGCATTTT. The chain links TRBV19 to TRBJ1-5; D gene ambiguous. The germline V gene has CDR1 LNHDA and CDR2 SQIVND (reference sequence). CDR3 length: 14 residues. With 4 bases removed from V and 9 bases from J, the gap between germline ends came to 16 bases.

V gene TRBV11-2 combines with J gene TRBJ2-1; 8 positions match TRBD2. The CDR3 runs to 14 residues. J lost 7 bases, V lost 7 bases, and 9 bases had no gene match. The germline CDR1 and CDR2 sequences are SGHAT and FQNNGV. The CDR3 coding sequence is TGTGCCAGCATTAGGGCCGGGAGGGCGAATGAGCAGTTCTTC. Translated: CASIRAGRANEQFF.

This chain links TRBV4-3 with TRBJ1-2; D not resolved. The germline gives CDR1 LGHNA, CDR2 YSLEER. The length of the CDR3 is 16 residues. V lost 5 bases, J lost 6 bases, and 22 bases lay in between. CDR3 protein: CASSAHQRGGSDGYTF. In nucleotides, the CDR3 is TGCGCCAGCAGCGCCCACCAACGGGGTGGTAGTGATGGCTACACCTTC.

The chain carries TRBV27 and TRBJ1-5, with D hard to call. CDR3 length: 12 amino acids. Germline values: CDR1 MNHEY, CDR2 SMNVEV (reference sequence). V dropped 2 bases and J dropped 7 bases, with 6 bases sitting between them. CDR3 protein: CASSLAAQPQHF. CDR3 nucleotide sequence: TGTGCCAGCAGTTTAGCTGCCCAGCCCCAGCATTTT.

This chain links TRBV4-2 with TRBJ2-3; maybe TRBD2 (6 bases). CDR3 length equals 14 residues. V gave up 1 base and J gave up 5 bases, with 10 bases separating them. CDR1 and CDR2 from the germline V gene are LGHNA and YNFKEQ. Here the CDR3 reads CASSQGLGLDTQYF. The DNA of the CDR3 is TGTGCCAGCAGCCAAGGACTAGGATTAGATACGCAGTATTTT.